The 13 T cell receptor beta chains listed next were all sequenced from one sample in a study of T-cell memory formation after mild COVID-19. TCRdb re-derived calls from the 5' RACE reads in MiXCR, one entry per CDR3 protein. The sample lists 400,000 to 500,000 distinct CDR3 sequences; approximately 25% were seen once. Sequencing used PBMCs or a T cell subset sorted from them (not recorded which). These receptors all stem from an adult woman who had mild COVID-19 (a few samples of this study predate the infection). Cell type and time point are not known.

The rearrangement uses TRBV6-2 or TRBV6-3 and TRBJ2-7; TRBD2 aligns across 10 bases. Germline CDR1 MNHEY, CDR2 SVGEGT. This CDR3 region has 17 residues. V lost 0 bases and J lost 4; bases outside the gene matches: 9. CDR3 DNA sequence: TGTGCCAGCAGTTACTCGAATCTAGCGGGAGCATTTTACGAGCAGTACTTC. Its protein is CASSYSNLAGAFYEQYF.

J is TRBJ1-4 and V is TRBV18; D is unresolved. V was shortened by 3 bases and J by 0 bases, with 26 bases between the two germline ends. The CDR3 extends over 21 amino acids. The germline CDR1 and CDR2 sequences are KGHSH and LQKENI. The CDR3 reads CASSPGSRQDGPRTTNEKLFF. CDR3 coding DNA: TGTGCCAGCTCACCGGGCTCCAGGCAGGACGGCCCACGGACAACTAATGAAAAACTGTTTTTT.

This clonotype was seen more than once but under ten times. The genes are TRBV6-5 and TRBJ2-4; TRBD1 matches 9 bases. Germline V gene lookup returns CDR1 MNHEY and CDR2 SVGAGI. V was clipped by 6 bases and J by 6 bases; unmatched bases: 9. CDR3 length equals 15 residues. The CDR3: CASRAGQGGGNIQYF. DNA for the CDR3: TGTGCCAGCAGGGCGGGACAGGGAGGCGGAAACATTCAGTACTTC.

This clonotype was counted ten times or more. The genes are TRBV4-2 and TRBJ2-7; D gene ambiguous. This CDR3 contains 14 residues. V was trimmed by 1 base and J by 4 bases, leaving 11 bases between them. Germline CDR1 reads LGHNA; CDR2 reads YNFKEQ. CDR3 sequence reads: CASSQVSDPYEQYF. CDR3 in DNA: TGTGCCAGCAGCCAAGTTTCTGATCCTTACGAGCAGTACTTC.

In DNA form, the CDR3 reads TGTGCCAGCACCCCTGTGGGGTACCTAAGGGCCGGGGAGCTGTTTTTT. This gives the protein CASTPVGYLRAGELFF. V and J are TRBV6-2 or TRBV6-3 and TRBJ2-2; no reliable D call. The length of the CDR3 is 16 residues. Germline CDR1 MNHEY, CDR2 SVGEGT. V lost 7 bases to trimming and J lost 6 bases, with 21 bases between them.

This clonotype was seen more than once but under ten times. This chain uses TRBV24-1 with TRBJ2-2; possibly TRBD1 for D (6 bases). There are 16 residues in the CDR3. CDR1 and CDR2 (germline): KGHDR, SFDVKD. Trimming stripped 1 base from V and 4 bases from J, with 12 bases between. The CDR3 region is CATSDLGQSSTGELFF. The CDR3 DNA is TGTGCCACCAGTGATTTAGGACAGTCCTCCACCGGGGAGCTGTTTTTT.

This clonotype was seen a handful of times. This sequence joins TRBV4-2 and TRBJ1-2, with D maybe TRBD1 (5 bases). The CDR3 runs to 16 residues. CDR1 and CDR2 from the germline V gene are LGHNA and YNFKEQ. With 5 bases removed from V and 7 bases from J, the gap between germline ends came to 23 bases. In DNA form, the CDR3 reads TGTGCCAGCAGCTCTCTTGGGACCCGCTCAATATCTGGCTACACCTTC. This codes for CASSSLGTRSISGYTF.

This chain links TRBV3-1 with TRBJ1-1, with D perhaps TRBD1 (6 bases). CDR3 length equals 15 residues. Trimming cost V 4 bases and J 1 base, with 13 bases left between them. Germline V CDR1 and CDR2: LGHDT, YNNKEL (reference sequence). In DNA, the CDR3 is TGTGCCAGCAGCCGAGATGGACAGCCGAACACTGAAGCTTTCTTT. This sequence encodes CASSRDGQPNTEAFF.

A few counts support this clonotype. This sequence joins TRBV9 and TRBJ2-3; 13 nucleotides match TRBD2. V gave up 4 bases and J gave up 7 bases; unmatched junction bases: 9. This CDR3 spans 16 amino acids. Germline CDR1 is SGDLS and CDR2 is YYNGEE. The chain's CDR3 is CASSPRGLAGDHTQYF. In DNA form, the CDR3 reads TGTGCCAGCAGCCCCCGAGGACTAGCGGGGGATCATACGCAGTATTTT. Filled out from reference TRBV9 and TRBJ2-3, the complete variable domain reads DSGVTQTPKHLITATGQRVTLRCSPRSGDLSVYWYQQSLDQGLQFLIQYYNGEERAKGNILERFSAQQFPDLHSELNLSSLELGDSALYFCASSPRGLAGDHTQYFGPGTRLTVL.

The chain joins TRBV6-6 to TRBJ2-1; D tentatively fits TRBD1 or TRBD2 (6 bases each). Germline V gene sequence: CDR1 MNHNY, CDR2 SVGAGI (reference sequence). V lost 7 bases to trimming and J lost 4 bases, with 17 bases between them. The CDR3 totals 15 residues. In DNA, the CDR3 is TGTGCCAGCACTCCCCGCCGGGGGCTTTACAATGAGCAGTTCTTC. Translating it yields CASTPRRGLYNEQFF.

The V call is TRBV24-1, the J call TRBJ2-2; D uncertain. Germline-derived CDR1 and CDR2 are KGHDR and SFDVKD. This CDR3 is 14 amino acids long. The germline V and J ends were trimmed by 4 bases and 2 bases, with 7 bases remaining between them. The DNA of the CDR3 is TGTGCCACCAGTGACTGGAGAAACACCGGGGAGCTGTTTTTT. Translated, it gives CATSDWRNTGELFF.

This clonotype was recorded many times. The gene calls are TRBV24-1 and TRBJ2-7; D is ambiguous. Trimming left V 2 bases short and J 0 bases short, with 10 bases between. The CDR3 covers 15 residues. The germline V gene has CDR1 KGHDR and CDR2 SFDVKD. Written as DNA, the CDR3 is TGTGCCACCAGTGATTCCCAGACCAACTCCTACGAGCAGTACTTC. This translates into CATSDSQTNSYEQYF.

The rearrangement joins TRBV5-1 to TRBJ2-1, with 11 bases aligning to TRBD2. The germline V gene has CDR1 SGHRS and CDR2 YFSETQ. V shed 6 bases, J shed 3 bases, and the junction held 5 bases outside the gene matches. There are 15 residues in the CDR3. The CDR3 region has the DNA TGCGCCAGCACCCCCGGGACTAGCGGCTACAATGAGCAGTTCTTC. Translation: CASTPGTSGYNEQFF.